The clone carrying this T cell receptor beta chain was found once. Synthetic TCR analog templates were spiked into all PCRs individually. Assay used: immunoSEQ multiplex PCR; TCRdb lists only in-frame clones, some missing. The sample includes over 75,000 clones, about 85% of them seen just once. This sample's time point: pretreatment peripheral blood. The sample belongs to a study of PD-L1 blockade in urothelial cancer. Study summary: Males with bladder-origin urothelial cancer made up about 90% of the 29 patients.

Source: PBMCs, taken around atezolizumab (anti-PD-L1) treatment. This receptor was taken from a man between 60 and 75 years old with urothelial cancer.

The CDR3 DNA reads TGTGCCAGCTCACCACCGTCCCGTAACACTGAAGCTTTCTTT. Translation gives CASSPPSRNTEAFF. The chain has TRBV18 and TRBJ1-1, with D unresolved. Trimming shortened V by 0 bases and J by 2 bases, and 7 bases separated the two germline ends. Germline V gives CDR1 KGHSH, CDR2 LQKENI. CDR3 length equals 14 residues.